This T cell receptor (beta chain) originates from a study of blood T cells in healthy people across ages. A second PCR of about 7 to 12 cycles used a sample-barcoded 5' primer and a J-beta primer mix. Via MiXCR, TCRdb re-called the 5' RACE reads, giving one row per CDR3 protein. The repertoire holds over 1,500,000 distinct CDR3 sequences, roughly 50% seen once, with about 2.1% in the top ten. The V gene end was trimmed by 4 bases and the J gene end by 5 bases; junction bases not matched to a gene: 8. This CDR3 has 15 amino acids. Per germline, CDR1 SGHRS and CDR2 YFSETQ. The V gene is TRBV5-1, the J gene TRBJ2-5, with 10 nucleotides matching TRBD1. Sequencing was done on a sample of blood. The receptor's source is a woman aged 40 to 55 in good health. The CDR3, as DNA: TGCGCCAGCAGCCCTCGGACAGGGGGAGTGGAGACCCAGTACTTC. Translating it yields CASSPRTGGVETQYF. Full variable domain (rest looked up from reference TRBV5-1 and TRBJ2-5): KAGVTQTPRYLIKTRGQQVTLSCSPISGHRSVSWYQQTPGQGLQFLFEYFSETQRNKGNFPGRFSGRQFSNSRSEMNVSTLELGDSALYLCASSPRTGGVETQYFGPGTRLLVL.